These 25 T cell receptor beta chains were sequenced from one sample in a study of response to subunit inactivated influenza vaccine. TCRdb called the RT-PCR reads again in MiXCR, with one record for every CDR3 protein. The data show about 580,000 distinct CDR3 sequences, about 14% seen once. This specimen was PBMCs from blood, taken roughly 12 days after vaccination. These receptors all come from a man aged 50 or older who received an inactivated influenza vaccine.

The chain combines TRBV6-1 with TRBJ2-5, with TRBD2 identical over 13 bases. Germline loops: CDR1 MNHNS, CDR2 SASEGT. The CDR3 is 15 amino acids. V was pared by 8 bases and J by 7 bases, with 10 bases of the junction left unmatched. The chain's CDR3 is CASSWGLAGPGTQYF. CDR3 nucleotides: TGTGCCAGCTCGTGGGGACTAGCGGGACCAGGGACCCAGTACTTC.

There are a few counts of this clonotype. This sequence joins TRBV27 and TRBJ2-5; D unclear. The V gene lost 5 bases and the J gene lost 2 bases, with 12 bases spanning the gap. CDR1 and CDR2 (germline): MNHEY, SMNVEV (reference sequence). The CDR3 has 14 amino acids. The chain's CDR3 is CASSAQNPQETQYF. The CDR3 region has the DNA TGTGCCAGCAGTGCCCAAAACCCACAAGAGACCCAGTACTTC.

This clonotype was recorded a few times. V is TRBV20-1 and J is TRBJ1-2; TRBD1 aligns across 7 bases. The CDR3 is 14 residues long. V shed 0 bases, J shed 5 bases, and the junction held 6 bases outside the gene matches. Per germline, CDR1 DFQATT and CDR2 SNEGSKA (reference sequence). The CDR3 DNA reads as TGCAGTGCTAGAGATACCAGGGGGGAGTATGGCTACACCTTC. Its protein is CSARDTRGEYGYTF.

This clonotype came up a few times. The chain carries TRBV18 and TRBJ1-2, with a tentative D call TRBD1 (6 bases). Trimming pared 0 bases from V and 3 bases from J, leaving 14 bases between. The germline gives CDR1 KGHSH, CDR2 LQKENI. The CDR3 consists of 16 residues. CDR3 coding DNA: TGTGCCAGCTCACCACCAGGAGTGGGGGCGGACTATGGCTACACCTTC. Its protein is CASSPPGVGADYGYTF.

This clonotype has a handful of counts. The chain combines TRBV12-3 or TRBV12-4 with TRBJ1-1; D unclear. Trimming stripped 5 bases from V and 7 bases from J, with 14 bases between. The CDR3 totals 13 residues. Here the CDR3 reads CASSTSLTLEAFF. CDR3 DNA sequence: TGTGCCAGCAGTACTAGCCTTACACTTGAAGCTTTCTTT.

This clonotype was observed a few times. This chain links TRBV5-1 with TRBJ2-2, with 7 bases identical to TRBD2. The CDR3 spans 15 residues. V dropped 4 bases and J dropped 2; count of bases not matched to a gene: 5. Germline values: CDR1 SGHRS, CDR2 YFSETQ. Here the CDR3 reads CASSRSGANTGELFF. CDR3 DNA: TGCGCCAGCAGCCGGAGCGGGGCCAACACCGGGGAGCTGTTTTTT.

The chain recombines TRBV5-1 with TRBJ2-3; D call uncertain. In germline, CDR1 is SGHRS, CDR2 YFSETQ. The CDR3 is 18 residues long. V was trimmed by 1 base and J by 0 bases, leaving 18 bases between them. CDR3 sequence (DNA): TGCGCCAGCAGCTTGCGAAGCACGGCGACCGGGAGCACAGATACGCAGTATTTT. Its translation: CASSLRSTATGSTDTQYF. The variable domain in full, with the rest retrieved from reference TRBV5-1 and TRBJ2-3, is KAGVTQTPRYLIKTRGQQVTLSCSPISGHRSVSWYQQTPGQGLQFLFEYFSETQRNKGNFPGRFSGRQFSNSRSEMNVSTLELGDSALYLCASSLRSTATGSTDTQYFGPGTRLTVL.

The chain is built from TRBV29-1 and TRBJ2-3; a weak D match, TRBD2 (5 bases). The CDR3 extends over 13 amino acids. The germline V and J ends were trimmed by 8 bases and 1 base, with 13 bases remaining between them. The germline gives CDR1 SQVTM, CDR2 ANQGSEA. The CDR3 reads CSKRADRTDTQYF. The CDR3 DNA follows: TGCAGCAAACGAGCGGATCGCACAGATACGCAGTATTTT.

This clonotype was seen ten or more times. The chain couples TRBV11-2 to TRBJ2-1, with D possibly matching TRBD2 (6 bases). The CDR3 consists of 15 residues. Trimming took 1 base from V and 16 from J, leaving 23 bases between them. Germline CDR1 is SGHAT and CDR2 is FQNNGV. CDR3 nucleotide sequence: TGTGCCAGCAGCTTAGTGCCAGCGGGCGGGCCCCAGGAATTCTTC. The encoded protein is CASSLVPAGGPQEFF.

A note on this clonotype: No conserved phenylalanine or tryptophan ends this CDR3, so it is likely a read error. CDR3: CASSSTSRGTYEQYL. The CDR3 bases are TGTGCCAGCAGCTCCACGTCGCGGGGCACCTACGAGCAGTACTTA. J is TRBJ2-7 and V is TRBV7-2, with D tentatively TRBD2 (6 bases). Deletions cut 4 bases from V and 2 bases from J, with 15 bases between. Per germline, CDR1 SGHTA and CDR2 FQGNSA. This CDR3 spans 15 amino acids.

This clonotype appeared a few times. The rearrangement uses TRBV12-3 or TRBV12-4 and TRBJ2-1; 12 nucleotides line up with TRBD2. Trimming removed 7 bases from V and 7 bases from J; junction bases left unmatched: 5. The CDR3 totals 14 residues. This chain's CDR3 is CASTGLAGRNEQFF. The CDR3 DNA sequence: TGTGCCAGCACCGGACTAGCGGGGAGGAATGAGCAGTTCTTC.

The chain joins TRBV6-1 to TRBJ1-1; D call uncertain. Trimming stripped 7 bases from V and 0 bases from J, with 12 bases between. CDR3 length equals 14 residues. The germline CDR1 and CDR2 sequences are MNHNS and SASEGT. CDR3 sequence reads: CASTQDGLNTEAFF. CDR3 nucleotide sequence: TGTGCCAGCACGCAGGACGGGTTGAACACTGAAGCTTTCTTT.

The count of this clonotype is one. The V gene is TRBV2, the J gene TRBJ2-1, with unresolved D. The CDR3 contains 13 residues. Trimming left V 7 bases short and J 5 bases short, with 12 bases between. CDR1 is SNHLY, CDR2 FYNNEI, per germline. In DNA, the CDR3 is TGTGCCAGCACGCTCGAGAACCACAATGAGCAGTTCTTC. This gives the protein CASTLENHNEQFF. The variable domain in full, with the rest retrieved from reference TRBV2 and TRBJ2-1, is EPEVTQTPSHQVTQMGQEVILRCVPISNHLYFYWYRQILGQKVEFLVSFYNNEISEKSEIFDDQFSVERPDGSNFTLKIRSTKLEDSAMYFCASTLENHNEQFFGPGTRLTVL.

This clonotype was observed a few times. CDR3 nucleotide sequence: TGTGCCAGCAGCCGCAGGGTTTACGAGCAGTACTTC. It specifies CASSRRVYEQYF. The chain joins TRBV2 to TRBJ2-7; tentative D call: TRBD1 (5 bases). The V gene lost 6 bases and the J gene lost 4 bases, with 10 bases spanning the gap. The CDR3 sequence is 12 residues long. Looked up from germline, CDR1 is SNHLY and CDR2 is FYNNEI.

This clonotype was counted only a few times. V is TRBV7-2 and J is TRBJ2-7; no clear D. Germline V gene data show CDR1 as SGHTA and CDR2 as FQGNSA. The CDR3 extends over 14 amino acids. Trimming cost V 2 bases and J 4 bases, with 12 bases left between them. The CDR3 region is CASSLSWDHYEQYF. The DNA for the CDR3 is TGTGCCAGCAGCTTATCGTGGGATCATTACGAGCAGTACTTC.

This CDR3 reads CATSKRQGNGELFF. CDR3 DNA: TGTGCCACCAGTAAGCGGCAGGGCAACGGGGAGCTGTTTTTT. The chain carries TRBV24-1 and TRBJ2-2; D tentatively reads TRBD1 or TRBD2 (5 bases each). The germline CDR1 and CDR2 sequences are KGHDR and SFDVKD. Trimming took 6 bases from V and 7 from J, leaving 14 bases between them. The CDR3 has 14 residues.

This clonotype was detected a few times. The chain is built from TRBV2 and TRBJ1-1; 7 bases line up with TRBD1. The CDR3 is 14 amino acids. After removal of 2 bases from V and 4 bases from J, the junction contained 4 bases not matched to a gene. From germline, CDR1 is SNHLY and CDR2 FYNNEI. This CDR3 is CASSERDRATEAFF. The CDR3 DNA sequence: TGTGCCAGCAGTGAACGAGACAGGGCCACTGAAGCTTTCTTT.

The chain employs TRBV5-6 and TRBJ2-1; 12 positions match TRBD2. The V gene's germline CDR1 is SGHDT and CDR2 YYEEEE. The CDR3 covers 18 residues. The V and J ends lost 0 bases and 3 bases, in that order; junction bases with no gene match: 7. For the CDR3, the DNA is TGTGCCAGCAGCTTGGCCGGGTCTAGCGGGAGGGTCTACAATGAGCAGTTCTTC. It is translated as CASSLAGSSGRVYNEQFF.

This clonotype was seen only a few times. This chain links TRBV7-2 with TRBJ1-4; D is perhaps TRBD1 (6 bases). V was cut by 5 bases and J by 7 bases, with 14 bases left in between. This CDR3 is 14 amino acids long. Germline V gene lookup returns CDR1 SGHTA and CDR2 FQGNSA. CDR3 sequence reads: CASSLGALSEKLFF. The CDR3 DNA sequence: TGTGCCAGCAGCCTGGGGGCGTTAAGTGAAAAACTGTTTTTT.

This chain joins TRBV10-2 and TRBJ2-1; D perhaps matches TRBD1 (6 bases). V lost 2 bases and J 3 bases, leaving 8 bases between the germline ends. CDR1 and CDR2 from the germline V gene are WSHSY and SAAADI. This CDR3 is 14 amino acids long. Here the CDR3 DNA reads TGCGCCAGCAGTGAGGAGGGGGTCTACAATGAGCAGTTCTTC. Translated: CASSEEGVYNEQFF.

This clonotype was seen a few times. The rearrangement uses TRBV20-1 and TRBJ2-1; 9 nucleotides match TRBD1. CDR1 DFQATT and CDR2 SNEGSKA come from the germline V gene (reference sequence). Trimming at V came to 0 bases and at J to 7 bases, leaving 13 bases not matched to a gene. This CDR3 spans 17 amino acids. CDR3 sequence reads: CSARDRGDRGRRNEQFF. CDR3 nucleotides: TGCAGTGCTAGAGATCGGGGTGACAGGGGGAGGAGGAATGAGCAGTTCTTC.

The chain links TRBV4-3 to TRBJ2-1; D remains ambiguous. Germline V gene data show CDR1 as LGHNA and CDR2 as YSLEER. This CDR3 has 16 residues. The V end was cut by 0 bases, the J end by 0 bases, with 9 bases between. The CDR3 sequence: CASSQDYPSSYNEQFF. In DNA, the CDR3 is TGCGCCAGCAGCCAAGATTATCCCTCCTCCTACAATGAGCAGTTCTTC.

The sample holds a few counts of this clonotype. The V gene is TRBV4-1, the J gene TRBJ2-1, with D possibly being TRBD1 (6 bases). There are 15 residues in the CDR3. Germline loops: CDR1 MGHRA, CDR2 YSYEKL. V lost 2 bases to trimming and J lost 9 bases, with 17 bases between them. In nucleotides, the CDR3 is TGCGCCAGCAGCCAACGACAGGTGGCAATCCCTGAGCAGTTCTTC. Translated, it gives CASSQRQVAIPEQFF.

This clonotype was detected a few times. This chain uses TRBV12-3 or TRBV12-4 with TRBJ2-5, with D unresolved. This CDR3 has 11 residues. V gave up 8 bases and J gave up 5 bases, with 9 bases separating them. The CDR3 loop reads CASGVLETQYF. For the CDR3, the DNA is TGTGCCAGCGGCGTTCTTGAGACCCAGTACTTC.

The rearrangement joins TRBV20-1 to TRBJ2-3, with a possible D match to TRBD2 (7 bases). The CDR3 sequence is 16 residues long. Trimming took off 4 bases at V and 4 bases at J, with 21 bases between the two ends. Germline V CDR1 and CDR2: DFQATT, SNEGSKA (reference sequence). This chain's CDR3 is CSATRGAGVYADTQYF. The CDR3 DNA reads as TGCAGTGCTACGAGGGGGGCGGGGGTGTACGCAGATACGCAGTATTTT.